This TCR beta chain was sequenced during a study of beta chain features in type 1 diabetes. V lost 1 base and J lost 3, with 6 bases in between. Germline assignment: CDR1 SQVTM and CDR2 ANQGSEA. The CDR3 runs to 12 residues. The sequenced template was cDNA made from the entire isolated RNA. Generated by immunoSEQ multiplex PCR, the TCRdb table keeps only in-frame clones and is missing some. The sample records some 410,000 clones, 10% to 12% being singletons. This clone turned up a few times. The sequence was obtained from a woman between 18 and 29 years old in good health. The specimen was naive CD4+ T cells from blood. The chain uses TRBV29-1 and TRBJ1-2; D is uncertain. This CDR3 is CSVEAWDYGYTF. CDR3 in DNA: TGCAGCGTTGAAGCGTGGGACTATGGCTACACCTTC.